Shown below are 25 T cell receptor beta chains from a single sample sequenced in a study of blood T cell repertoires in COVID-19. Sequencing used immunoSEQ multiplex PCR; TCRdb keeps in-frame clones, though not all of them. The table includes approximately 300,000 clones, roughly 90% detected once. Sequenced material: peripheral blood. The receptors here all came from a woman younger than 45 with COVID-19, enrolled during active disease.

The J gene is TRBJ1-2, the V gene TRBV24-1; 9 nucleotides agree with TRBD1. Germline trimming cut 4 bases from V and 4 bases from J; bases unmatched to any gene: 6. This CDR3 comprises 15 residues. CDR1 KGHDR and CDR2 SFDVKD come from the germline V gene. The CDR3 nucleotides read TGTGCCACCAGTGAACCGACAGGGGGAGGCTATGGCTACACCTTC. This translates into CATSEPTGGGYGYTF.

This clone is termed medium-sized. Here the CDR3 reads CASSLKGENTEAFF. CDR3 nucleotides: TGTGCCAGCAGCTTAAAGGGGGAGAACACTGAAGCTTTCTTT. The chain is built from TRBV7-9 and TRBJ1-1; a possible D gene is TRBD1 (6 bases). This CDR3 comprises 14 residues. V lost 2 bases and J 1 base, leaving 8 bases between the germline ends. Germline CDR1 SEHNR, CDR2 FQNEAQ (reference sequence).

This clone came up once. V is TRBV19 and J is TRBJ1-5; 9 nucleotides match TRBD1. The CDR3 runs to 15 residues. CDR1 is LNHDA and CDR2 is SQIVND in the germline V gene (reference sequence). V was clipped by 7 bases and J by 2 bases; unmatched bases: 6. In DNA form, the CDR3 reads TGTGCCAGTACCGTGACAGGGGGAGGCAATCAGCCCCAGCATTTT. Translating gives CASTVTGGGNQPQHF.

The chain is built from TRBV29-1 and TRBJ2-7, with TRBD2 matching 13 bases. Germline CDR1 SQVTM, CDR2 ANQGSEA. Germline trimming cut 0 bases from V and 6 bases from J; bases unmatched to any gene: 8. The CDR3 contains 16 residues. DNA for the CDR3: TGCAGCGTTGAAGATCCACTAGCGGGAGGGTTACGCGAGCAGTACTTC. This codes for CSVEDPLAGGLREQYF.

The chain carries TRBV5-5 and TRBJ2-7, with TRBD1 matching over 9 bases. CDR1 and CDR2 from the germline V gene are SGHKS and YYEKEE (reference sequence). The V and J ends lost 3 bases and 6 bases, in that order; junction bases with no gene match: 10. The CDR3 extends over 15 amino acids. Written as DNA, the CDR3 is TGTGCCAGCAGCTGGGCTGGACAGGGGATTCTCGAGCAGTACTTC. This encodes CASSWAGQGILEQYF.

The chain carries TRBV5-1 and TRBJ2-3, with 10 bases matching TRBD1. This CDR3 region has 16 residues. V dropped 5 bases and J dropped 3; count of bases not matched to a gene: 9. CDR1 and CDR2 from the germline V gene are SGHRS and YFSETQ. CDR3 coding DNA: TGCGCCAGCAGTATCGGACAGGGGGAGAAAACAGATACGCAGTATTTT. This translates into CASSIGQGEKTDTQYF.

In nucleotides, the CDR3 is TGTGCCAGCAGCCAAGTAGTTGGTCGGCCCCAGCATTTT. It codes for CASSQVVGRPQHF. The J gene is TRBJ1-5, the V gene TRBV3-1 (or the pseudogene TRBV3-2), with no clear D. Trimming stripped 1 base from V and 9 bases from J, with 10 bases between. There are 13 residues in the CDR3. Germline CDR1 reads LGHDT; CDR2 reads YNNKEL (reference sequence).

The chain joins TRBV27 to TRBJ2-3; the match to TRBD1 covers 10 bases. Germline V gene data show CDR1 as MNHEY and CDR2 as SMNVEV (reference sequence). The CDR3 sequence is 16 residues long. Trimming removed 5 bases from V and 2 bases from J; junction bases left unmatched: 7. CDR3 bases: TGTGCCAGCAGTCTAGGGACAGGGGCGTCCACAGATACGCAGTATTTT. Amino acid sequence: CASSLGTGASTDTQYF.

The V and J genes are TRBV10-3 and TRBJ2-5, with TRBD2 as a possible D gene (5 bases). This CDR3 is built from 14 residues. Germline assignment: CDR1 ENHRY and CDR2 SYGVKD. The V end lost 0 bases, the J end lost 5 bases, and 10 bases lay between the germline ends. The DNA for the CDR3 is TGTGCCATCAGTGAGTCTAAAGGCGGGGAGACCCAGTACTTC. Translation: CAISESKGGETQYF.

The rearrangement joins TRBV19 to TRBJ1-2; D gene uncertain. Trimming took off 3 bases at V and 4 bases at J, with 6 bases between the two ends. The CDR3 consists of 12 residues. The germline V gene has CDR1 LNHDA and CDR2 SQIVND (reference sequence). CDR3 coding DNA: TGTGCCAGTAGTATCGCGGCCTATGGCTACACCTTC. This translates into CASSIAAYGYTF.

The rearrangement joins TRBV24-1 to TRBJ2-7; 9 nucleotides match TRBD1. With 3 bases clipped from V and 5 bases from J, the junction kept 7 bases outside the gene matches. The CDR3 is made up of 15 amino acids. Germline V gene sequence: CDR1 KGHDR, CDR2 SFDVKD. The CDR3 bases are TGTGCCACCAGTGATCCCGACAGGGGGTCCGACGAGCAGTACTTC. Amino acids: CATSDPDRGSDEQYF.

This clone was counted only a few times. V and J are TRBV27 and TRBJ1-1; weak D call: TRBD1 (6 bases). This CDR3 is 15 amino acids long. V lost 7 bases and J lost 8, with 23 bases in between. CDR1 and CDR2 (germline): MNHEY, SMNVEV (reference sequence). The CDR3 protein is CASNTKYQQGREAFF. CDR3 nucleotides: TGTGCCAGCAATACAAAATACCAACAGGGTAGGGAAGCTTTCTTT.

This chain connects TRBV7-3 to TRBJ1-1; no clear D. Trimming shortened V by 1 base and J by 0 bases, and 9 bases separated the two germline ends. Germline loops: CDR1 SGHTA, CDR2 FQGTGA. This CDR3 is 15 amino acids long. CDR3 DNA sequence: TGTGCCAGCAGCTTAAAGGCGGGGTTGAACACTGAAGCTTTCTTT. Encoded protein: CASSLKAGLNTEAFF.

The chain combines TRBV5-4 with TRBJ2-1; TRBD2 agrees at 11 bases. In germline, CDR1 is SGHNT, CDR2 YYREEE (reference sequence). Unmatched junction bases numbered 7, after V lost 0 bases and J lost 8 bases. This CDR3 region has 16 residues. The CDR3 DNA is TGTGCCAGCAGCTTGGGAGTAGCGGGAGGGAGCTATGAGCAGTTCTTC. Translation gives CASSLGVAGGSYEQFF.

The CDR3 spells CASSQGSGYTF. The CDR3 nucleotides read TGTGCCAGCAGCCAAGGTAGCGGCTACACCTTC. The V gene is TRBV3-1 (or the pseudogene TRBV3-2), the J gene TRBJ1-2; D uncertain. The CDR3 sequence is 11 residues long. V shed 1 base and J shed 8 bases, with 5 bases lying between them. In germline, CDR1 is LGHDT, CDR2 YNNKEL (reference sequence).

The chain links TRBV6-6 to TRBJ2-1, with 7 bases that match TRBD1. Trimming cost V 2 bases and J 4 bases; bases outside gene matches: 2. Germline lookup yields CDR1 MNHNY and CDR2 SVGAGI (reference sequence). The CDR3 sequence is 14 residues long. The CDR3 DNA reads TGTGCCAGCAGTTACAGGACAGGATACAATGAGCAGTTCTTC. Amino acid sequence: CASSYRTGYNEQFF.

The CDR3 sequence is CASSLSGRDTDTQYF. CDR3 sequence (DNA): TGTGCCAGCAGCTTGAGCGGGAGGGACACAGATACGCAGTATTTT. This rearrangement joins TRBV7-2 to TRBJ2-3, with 10 positions matching TRBD2. The germline CDR1 and CDR2 sequences are SGHTA and FQGNSA. This CDR3 has 15 residues. Losses at the gene ends were 3 bases for V and 2 bases for J; bases not matched to a gene: 2.

The rearrangement joins TRBV15 to TRBJ2-4; 7 positions agree with TRBD1. The CDR3 sequence is 18 residues long. Germline lookup yields CDR1 LNHNV and CDR2 YYDKDF (reference sequence). V dropped 2 bases and J dropped 4; count of bases not matched to a gene: 14. CDR3 bases: TGTGCCACCAGCAGAACGACGAAATGGGACAGCCGAAAAAACATTCAGTACTTC. Amino acids: CATSRTTKWDSRKNIQYF.

This chain connects TRBV19 to TRBJ2-7; 10 bases match TRBD2. This CDR3 region has 15 residues. With V trimmed by 7 bases and J by 2 bases, 8 bases remained unmatched. Germline assignment: CDR1 LNHDA and CDR2 SQIVND (reference sequence). Here the CDR3 DNA reads TGTGCCAGTACCATAGCGGGAGGAAGTACCTACGAGCAGTACTTC. Its translation: CASTIAGGSTYEQYF.

The J gene is TRBJ2-7, the V gene TRBV10-1; 7 bases are shared with TRBD2. Germline V CDR1 and CDR2: WNHNN, SYGVQD (reference sequence). The CDR3 consists of 15 residues. The V and J ends lost 2 bases and 5 bases, in that order; junction bases with no gene match: 9. The CDR3, as DNA: TGCGCCAGCAGTGAGGGGGTAGCGGGCGTCCACGAGCAGTACTTC. Its protein is CASSEGVAGVHEQYF.

The chain carries TRBV19 and TRBJ2-3; 10 bases match TRBD2. Looked up from germline, CDR1 is LNHDA and CDR2 is SQIVND (reference sequence). This CDR3 is 17 amino acids long. With V trimmed by 6 bases and J by 1 base, 10 bases remained unmatched. In DNA, the CDR3 is TGTGCCAGTAGATTCCTAGCGGGAGAGGGCGGCACAGATACGCAGTATTTT. Its translation: CASRFLAGEGGTDTQYF.

V gene TRBV3-1 (or the pseudogene TRBV3-2) combines with J gene TRBJ2-3; TRBD2 matches at 14 bases. Unmatched junction bases numbered 5, after V lost 6 bases and J lost 6 bases. The CDR3 runs 15 residues. Looked up from germline, CDR1 is LGHDT and CDR2 is YNNKEL (reference sequence). The CDR3 DNA reads as TGTGCCAGCAGACCGGGACTAGCGGGAGCCGATACGCAGTATTTT. Its translation is CASRPGLAGADTQYF.

This rearrangement joins TRBV14 to TRBJ2-2, with D possibly being TRBD2 (5 bases). CDR1 is SGHDN, CDR2 FVKESK, per germline. This CDR3 has 16 amino acids. V lost 1 base and J 5 bases, leaving 14 bases between the germline ends. CDR3 nucleotides: TGTGCCAGCAGCCAAGTTTCGGGGTTTAGGACCGGGGAGCTGTTTTTT. This encodes CASSQVSGFRTGELFF.

About this clone itself: Compared with germline, one end of the junction differs, possibly owing to a read error. The V and J genes are TRBV18 and TRBJ1-1; perhaps TRBD1 as D (6 bases). The CDR3 has 13 amino acids. Germline values: CDR1 KGHSH, CDR2 LQKENI. CDR3: CASAPPGTPEAFF. The CDR3 DNA follows: TGTGCCAGCGCACCTCCAGGGACACCCGAAGCTTTCTTT.

This clone was observed once. The chain combines TRBV7-2 with TRBJ1-4; 8 bases fit TRBD1. Germline lookup yields CDR1 SGHTA and CDR2 FQGNSA. The ends lost 2 bases at V and 8 bases at J; junction bases unmatched: 7. The CDR3 contains 15 residues. The CDR3 is CASSLTGTGVEKLFF. CDR3 bases: TGTGCCAGCAGCTTAACCGGGACAGGAGTGGAAAAACTGTTTTTT.